This T cell receptor (beta chain) was recorded in a study of blood T cell repertoires in COVID-19. Looking at the study overall: The origin of the acute and convalescent COVID-19 samples was the United States, Italy and Spain. Sources were T cells, B-cell-depleted T cells, or PBMCs; the material itself was cDNA or gDNA.

The length of the CDR3 is 15 residues. The V gene's germline CDR1 is SGHDT and CDR2 YYEEEE. The trim removed 3 bases at V and 10 bases at J, leaving 12 bases unmatched. In the source study's methods: From reference gene primer amplification, estimates of nucleated cell counts were derived. TCRdb's copy holds only in-frame clones and misses some; the assay was immunoSEQ multiplex PCR. The DNA was the basis for D and trimming; V, J and clone size are from that table. The data contain approximately 94,000 clones, approximately 90% of them seen just once; the ten biggest clones take up 2% to 2.5%. Sequenced input: peripheral blood. The clonotype comes from a man between 50 and 59 years old with active COVID-19. The chain recombines TRBV5-6 with TRBJ1-4, with TRBD1 matching 7 bases. CDR3 sequence (DNA): TGTGCCAGCAGCTCCTCGGGACAGCTTGGAGGAAAACTGTTTTTT. Its protein is CASSSSGQLGGKLFF.